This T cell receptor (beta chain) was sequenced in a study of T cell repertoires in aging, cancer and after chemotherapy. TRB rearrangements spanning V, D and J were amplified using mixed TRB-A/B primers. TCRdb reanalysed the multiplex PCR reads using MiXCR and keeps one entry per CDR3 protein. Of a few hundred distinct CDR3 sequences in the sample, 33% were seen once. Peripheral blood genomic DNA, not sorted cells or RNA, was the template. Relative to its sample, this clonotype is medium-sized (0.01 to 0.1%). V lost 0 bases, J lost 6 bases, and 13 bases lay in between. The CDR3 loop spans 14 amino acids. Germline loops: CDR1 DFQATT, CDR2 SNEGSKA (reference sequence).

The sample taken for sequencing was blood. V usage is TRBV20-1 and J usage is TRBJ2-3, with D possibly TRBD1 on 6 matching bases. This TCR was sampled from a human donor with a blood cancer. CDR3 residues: CSARETGPRDTQYF. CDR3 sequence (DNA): TGCAGTGCTAGAGAGACAGGTCCACGGGATACGCAGTATTTT.